The 15 T cell receptor beta chains listed next were all sequenced from one sample in a study of blood T cells in healthy people across ages. For the second PCR, which ran for about 7 to 11 cycles, a sample-barcoded 5' primer and a J-beta primer mix were used. MiXCR was run by TCRdb on the 5' RACE reads, yielding one entry per CDR3 protein. The sample holds 1.5 million to 1.8 million distinct CDR3 sequences, approximately 43% seen once. The sequencing sample was made of blood. The origin of the receptors is a woman aged 18-30 years in good health.

The chain carries TRBV11-2 and TRBJ1-1; no clear D gene. Trimming cost V 5 bases and J 1 base, with 11 bases left between them. CDR3 length: 14 residues. Germline assignment: CDR1 SGHAT and CDR2 FQNNGV. The CDR3 reads CASSRNQGNTEAFF. The CDR3 DNA follows: TGTGCCAGCAGCCGAAATCAAGGGAACACTGAAGCTTTCTTT.

The gene calls are TRBV20-1 and TRBJ2-1; D unclear. The CDR3 contains 13 residues. Germline loops: CDR1 DFQATT, CDR2 SNEGSKA (reference sequence). V lost 4 bases to trimming and J lost 4 bases, with 11 bases between them. This chain's CDR3 is CSATETGYNEQFF. CDR3 nucleotides: TGCAGTGCTACCGAAACTGGATACAATGAGCAGTTCTTC.

The CDR3 reads CASSLVGQYTEAFF. The CDR3 nucleotides read TGTGCCAGCAGCTTAGTGGGACAGTACACTGAAGCTTTCTTT. The chain uses TRBV13 and TRBJ1-1; 7 positions match TRBD1. This CDR3 spans 14 amino acids. V lost 1 base and J lost 3; bases outside the gene matches: 2. Per germline, CDR1 PRHDT and CDR2 FYEKMQ (reference sequence).

This clonotype was recorded once. This sequence joins TRBV29-1 and TRBJ2-2, with D perhaps TRBD1 or TRBD2 (5 bases each). Per germline, CDR1 SQVTM and CDR2 ANQGSEA. V shed 2 bases and J shed 8 bases, with 15 bases lying between them. The CDR3 has 14 residues. CDR3 amino acids: CSVEWLARAGELFF. Written as DNA, the CDR3 is TGCAGCGTTGAATGGCTAGCCAGGGCGGGGGAGCTGTTTTTT.

The rearrangement joins TRBV6-4 to TRBJ2-1; D is ambiguous. CDR1 is MRHNA, CDR2 SNTAGT, per germline. The V and J ends lost 0 bases and 13 bases respectively, with 16 bases between them. The CDR3 totals 14 residues. In nucleotides, the CDR3 is TGTGCCAGCAGTGACTCGAATTCGGCTCTAGGCCAGTTCTTC. Residues: CASSDSNSALGQFF.

This clonotype appeared a few times. The V call is TRBV29-1, the J call TRBJ1-1; tentatively, D is TRBD1 (5 bases). This CDR3 region has 13 residues. Per the germline V gene, CDR1 is SQVTM and CDR2 is ANQGSEA. Deletions cut 6 bases from V and 1 base from J, with 12 bases between. This chain's CDR3 is CSVRGVRNTEAFF. The CDR3 bases are TGCAGCGTGCGGGGGGTTAGGAACACTGAAGCTTTCTTT.

A few counts support this clonotype. This chain uses TRBV30 with TRBJ1-2; TRBD1 aligns across 10 bases. This CDR3 has 15 amino acids. The germline V gene has CDR1 GTSNPN and CDR2 SVGIG (reference sequence). V dropped 4 bases and J dropped 5; count of bases not matched to a gene: 10. The DNA for the CDR3 is TGTGCCTGGAATCCGGGACAGGGGTCGATGTATGGCTACACCTTC. It yields the protein CAWNPGQGSMYGYTF.

The gene calls are TRBV4-2 and TRBJ1-2; maybe TRBD1 (5 bases). Trimming removed 0 bases from V and 5 bases from J, with 13 bases in between. The CDR3 is 15 amino acids. Germline V CDR1 and CDR2: LGHNA, YNFKEQ. The CDR3 sequence is CASSQDGQGRYGYTF. As DNA, the CDR3 is TGTGCCAGCAGCCAAGACGGCCAGGGTCGGTATGGCTACACCTTC.

The rearrangement joins TRBV4-3 to TRBJ2-3, with a weak D call TRBD1 (6 bases). The CDR3 runs 19 residues. Germline V CDR1 and CDR2: LGHNA, YSLEER. The V gene lost 1 base and the J gene lost 1 base, with 21 bases spanning the gap. In nucleotides, the CDR3 is TGCGCCAGCAGCCAAGTGGGGGCCTCTTTTCCAGTGGGCACAGATACGCAGTATTTT. Its translation: CASSQVGASFPVGTDTQYF.

A word on this clonotype: One end of the junction does not line up with germline, which may come from a read error. The chain has TRBV29-1 and TRBJ2-1; TRBD1 matches at 8 bases. The CDR3 consists of 15 residues. CDR1 is SQVTM, CDR2 ANQGSEA, per germline. The CDR3 nucleotides read TGCAGCGTTTTTTATAGGACAGGGCCTTACAATGAGCAGTTTTTC. Translation: CSVFYRTGPYNEQFF.

This clonotype was counted only a few times. The chain's CDR3 is CASSFIFAFNEQFF. The DNA of the CDR3 is TGTGCCAGCAGCTTTATATTTGCCTTCAATGAGCAGTTCTTC. The chain couples TRBV5-6 to TRBJ2-1; unclear D gene. The germline CDR1 and CDR2 sequences are SGHDT and YYEEEE. The CDR3 consists of 14 residues. Trimming shortened V by 2 bases and J by 6 bases, and 12 bases separated the two germline ends.

This clonotype was observed a few times. This chain uses TRBV7-6 with TRBJ2-7; D is ambiguous. Looked up from germline, CDR1 is SGHVS and CDR2 is FNYEAQ. CDR3 length equals 13 residues. Trimming cost V 6 bases and J 1 base, with 10 bases left between them. As DNA, the CDR3 is TGTGCCAGCAGTAAAGTCTTATCCTACGAGCAGTACTTC. Its translation is CASSKVLSYEQYF.

This clonotype occurred a few times. The genes are TRBV6-2 or TRBV6-3 and TRBJ1-5; no clear D. The germline gives CDR1 MNHEY, CDR2 SVGEGT. CDR3 length equals 13 residues. V lost 7 bases to trimming and J lost 0 bases, with 7 bases between them. In DNA, the CDR3 is TGTGCCAGCACCCCTTTTAGCAATCAGCCCCAGCATTTT. The encoded protein is CASTPFSNQPQHF.

As concerns this clonotype: At one boundary the junction diverges from the germline segment, which might be a read error. The chain employs TRBV6-2 or TRBV6-3 and TRBJ2-1, with a tentative D call TRBD2 (5 bases). CDR3 length equals 15 residues. The germline V gene encodes CDR1 MNHEY and CDR2 SVGEGT. This chain's CDR3 is CASGYGGSLLDEQFF. CDR3 nucleotide sequence: TGTGCCAGCGGTTACGGAGGTTCCCTCCTGGATGAGCAGTTCTTC.

In DNA, the CDR3 is TGCAGCGTCTACCGGACAGGTTCGAATGAAAAACTGTTTTTT. It is translated as CSVYRTGSNEKLFF. The chain combines TRBV29-1 with TRBJ1-4, with 7 bases lining up with TRBD1. After removal of 6 bases from V and 5 bases from J, the junction contained 9 bases not matched to a gene. This CDR3 contains 14 residues. Germline CDR1 is SQVTM and CDR2 is ANQGSEA.